This T cell receptor beta chain was retrieved from a study of blood T cells in healthy people across ages. This clonotype was recorded a few times. Its cognate antigen is unknown. A J-beta primer mix and a sample-barcoded 5' primer were used in a second PCR of about 7 to 12 cycles. TCRdb itself ran the 5' RACE reads through MiXCR, one entry per CDR3 protein. The table lists 1.5 million to 1.9 million distinct CDR3 sequences, 35% to 45% of them singletons. Germline V gene sequence: CDR1 SNHLY, CDR2 FYNNEI. V gave up 5 bases and J gave up 7 bases; unmatched junction bases: 10. This CDR3 comprises 15 residues. Study-level findings and limits: TCR beta diversity tracked closely with naive T cell percentage. The long-lived group displayed more naive CD4+ cells, plus higher diversity, than the aged donors did.

Sequencing used blood. The TCR comes from a woman between 18 and 29 years old in good health. The rearrangement joins TRBV2 to TRBJ2-1, with TRBD2 identical over 8 bases. The CDR3 sequence is CASSKIPGGVNEQFF. The CDR3, as DNA: TGTGCCAGCAGTAAAATCCCCGGGGGGGTAAATGAGCAGTTCTTC.